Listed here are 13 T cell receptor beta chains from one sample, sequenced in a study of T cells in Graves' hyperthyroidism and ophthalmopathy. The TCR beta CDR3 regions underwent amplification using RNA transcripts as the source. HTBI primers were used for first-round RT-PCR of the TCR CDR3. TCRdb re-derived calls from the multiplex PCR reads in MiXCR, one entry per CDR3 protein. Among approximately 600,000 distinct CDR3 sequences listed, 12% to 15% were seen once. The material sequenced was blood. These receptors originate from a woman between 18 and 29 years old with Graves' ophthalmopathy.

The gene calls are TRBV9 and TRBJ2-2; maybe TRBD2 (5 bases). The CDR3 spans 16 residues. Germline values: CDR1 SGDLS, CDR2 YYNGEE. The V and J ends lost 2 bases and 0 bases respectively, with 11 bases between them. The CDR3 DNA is TGTGCCAGCAGCGTCGGGCTAGCCCCGAACACCGGGGAGCTGTTTTTT. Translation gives CASSVGLAPNTGELFF.

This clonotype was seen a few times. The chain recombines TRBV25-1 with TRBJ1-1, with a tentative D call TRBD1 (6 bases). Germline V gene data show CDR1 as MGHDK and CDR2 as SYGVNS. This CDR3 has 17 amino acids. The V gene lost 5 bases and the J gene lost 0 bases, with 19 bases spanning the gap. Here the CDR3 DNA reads TGTGCCAGCAGTCCCCAAGGACAGCTTCGGATGAACACTGAAGCTTTCTTT. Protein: CASSPQGQLRMNTEAFF.

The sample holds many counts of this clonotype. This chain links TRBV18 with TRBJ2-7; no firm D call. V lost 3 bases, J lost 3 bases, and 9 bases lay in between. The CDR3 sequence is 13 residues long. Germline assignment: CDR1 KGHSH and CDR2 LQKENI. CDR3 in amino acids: CASSPWEDYEQYF. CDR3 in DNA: TGTGCCAGCTCACCCTGGGAAGACTACGAGCAGTACTTC. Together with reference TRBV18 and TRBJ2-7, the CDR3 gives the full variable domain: NAGVMQNPRHLVRRRGQEARLRCSPMKGHSHVYWYRQLPEEGLKFMVYLQKENIIDESGMPKERFSAEFPKEGPSILRIQQVVRGDSAAYFCASSPWEDYEQYFGPGTRLTVT.

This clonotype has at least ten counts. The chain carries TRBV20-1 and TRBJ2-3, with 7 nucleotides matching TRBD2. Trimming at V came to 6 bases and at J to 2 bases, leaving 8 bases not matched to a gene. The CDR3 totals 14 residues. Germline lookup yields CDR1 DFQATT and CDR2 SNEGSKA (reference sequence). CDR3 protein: CSAPAGIITDTQYF. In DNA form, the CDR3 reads TGCAGTGCACCAGCGGGAATAATCACAGATACGCAGTATTTT.

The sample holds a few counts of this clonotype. The CDR3 bases are TGTGCCAGCAGCGCCTACAGGGAGGGGACCCAGTACTTC. Translating gives CASSAYREGTQYF. The rearrangement joins TRBV7-3 to TRBJ2-5, with D maybe TRBD2 (7 bases). CDR1 is SGHTA and CDR2 is FQGTGA in the germline V gene. The CDR3 contains 13 residues. V was shortened by 5 bases and J by 7 bases, with 14 bases between the two germline ends. The complete variable domain, with remaining parts taken from reference TRBV7-3 and TRBJ2-5, reads GAGVSQTPSNKVTEKGKYVELRCDPISGHTALYWYRQSLGQGPEFLIYFQGTGAADDSGLPNDRFFAVRPEGSVSTLKIQRTERGDSAVYLCASSAYREGTQYFGPGTRLLVL.

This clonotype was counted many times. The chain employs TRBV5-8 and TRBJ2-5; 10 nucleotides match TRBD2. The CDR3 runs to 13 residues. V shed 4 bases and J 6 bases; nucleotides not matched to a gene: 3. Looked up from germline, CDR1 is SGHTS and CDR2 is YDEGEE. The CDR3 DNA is TGTGCCAGCAGCCAGGGACTAGCGAAGACCCAGTACTTC. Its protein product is CASSQGLAKTQYF.

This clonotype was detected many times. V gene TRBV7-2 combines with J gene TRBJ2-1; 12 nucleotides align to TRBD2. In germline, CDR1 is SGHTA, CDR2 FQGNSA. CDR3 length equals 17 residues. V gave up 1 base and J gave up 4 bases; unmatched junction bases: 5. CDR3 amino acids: CASSLVPLAGGYNEQFF. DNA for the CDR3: TGTGCCAGCAGCTTAGTCCCACTAGCGGGAGGTTACAATGAGCAGTTCTTC.

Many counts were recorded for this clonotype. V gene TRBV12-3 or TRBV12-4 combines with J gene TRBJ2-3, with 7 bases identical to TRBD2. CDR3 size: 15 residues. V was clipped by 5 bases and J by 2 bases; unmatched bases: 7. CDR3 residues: CASSILAVNTDTQYF. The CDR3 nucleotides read TGTGCCAGCAGTATTCTAGCGGTTAACACAGATACGCAGTATTTT.

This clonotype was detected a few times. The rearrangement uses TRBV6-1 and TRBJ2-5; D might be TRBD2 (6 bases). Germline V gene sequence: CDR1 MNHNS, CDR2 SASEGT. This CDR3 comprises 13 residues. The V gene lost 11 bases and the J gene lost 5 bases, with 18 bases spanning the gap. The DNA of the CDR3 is TGTGCCTCACGCGGAGGGCCCCTGGAGACCCAGTACTTC. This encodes CASRGGPLETQYF.

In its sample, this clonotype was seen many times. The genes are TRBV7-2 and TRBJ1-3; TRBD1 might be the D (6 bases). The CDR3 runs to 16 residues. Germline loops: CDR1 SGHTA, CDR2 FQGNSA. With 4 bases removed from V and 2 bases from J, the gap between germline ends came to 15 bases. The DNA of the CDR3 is TGTGCCAGCAGCTCCAAACAGGGCTCAGCTGGAAACACCATATATTTT. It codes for CASSSKQGSAGNTIYF.

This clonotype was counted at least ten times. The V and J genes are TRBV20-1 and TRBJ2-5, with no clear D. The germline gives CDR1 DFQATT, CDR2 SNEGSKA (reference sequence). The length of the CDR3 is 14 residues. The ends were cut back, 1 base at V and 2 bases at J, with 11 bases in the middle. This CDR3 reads CSARGALDQETQYF. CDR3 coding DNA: TGCAGTGCTAGAGGAGCCCTCGATCAAGAGACCCAGTACTTC.

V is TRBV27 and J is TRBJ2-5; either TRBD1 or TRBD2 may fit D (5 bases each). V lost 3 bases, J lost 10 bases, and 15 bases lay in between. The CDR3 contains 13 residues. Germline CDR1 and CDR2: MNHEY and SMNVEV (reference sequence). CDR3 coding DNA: TGTGCCAGCAGTTTTGGGAGCGGAAGGGGCCAGTACTTC. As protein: CASSFGSGRGQYF.

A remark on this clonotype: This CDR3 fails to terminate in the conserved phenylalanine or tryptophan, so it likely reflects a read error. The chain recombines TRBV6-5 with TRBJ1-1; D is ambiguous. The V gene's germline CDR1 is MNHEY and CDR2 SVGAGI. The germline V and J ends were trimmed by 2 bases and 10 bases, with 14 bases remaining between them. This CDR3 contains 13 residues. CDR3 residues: CASSYDMSFIAFL. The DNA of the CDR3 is TGTGCCAGCAGTTACGATATGTCTTTTATAGCTTTCCTT.